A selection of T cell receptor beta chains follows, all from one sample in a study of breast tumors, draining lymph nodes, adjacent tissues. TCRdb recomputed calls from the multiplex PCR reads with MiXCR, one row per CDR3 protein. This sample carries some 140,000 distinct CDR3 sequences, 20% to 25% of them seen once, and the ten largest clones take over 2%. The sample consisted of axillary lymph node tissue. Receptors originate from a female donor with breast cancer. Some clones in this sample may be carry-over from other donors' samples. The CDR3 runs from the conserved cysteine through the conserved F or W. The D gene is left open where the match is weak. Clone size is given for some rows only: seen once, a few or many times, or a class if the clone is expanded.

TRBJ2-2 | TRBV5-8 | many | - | CASSLSHPGELFF | TGTGCCAGCAGCTTGAGTCATCCCGGGGAGCTGTTTTTT
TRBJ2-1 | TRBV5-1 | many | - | CASSLEEGSHEQFF | TGCGCCAGCAGCTTAGAAGAGGGGTCCCATGAGCAGTTCTTC
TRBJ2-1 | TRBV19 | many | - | CASRALSNEQFF | TGTGCCAGTAGGGCGTTGTCTAATGAGCAGTTCTTC
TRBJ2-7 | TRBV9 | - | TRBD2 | CASSAGLAGGLFF | TGTGCCAGCAGCGCCGGACTAGCGGGAGGGCTATTTTTC
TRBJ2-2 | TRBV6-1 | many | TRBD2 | CASTRLAGGAGELFF | TGTGCCAGCACCCGACTAGCGGGAGGAGCCGGGGAGCTGTTTTTT
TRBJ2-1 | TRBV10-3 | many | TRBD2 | CAISAGFSSGASHIEQFF | TGTGCCATCAGTGCCGGGTTTTCGAGCGGGGCCTCTCATATTGAGCAGTTCTTC
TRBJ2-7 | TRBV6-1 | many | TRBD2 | CASSEEALLALAGGTGEQYF | TGTGCCAGCAGTGAAGAGGCTCTATTAGCTCTAGCGGGAGGAACGGGGGAGCAGTACTTC
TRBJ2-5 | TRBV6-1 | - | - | CASSEMFQETQYF | TGTGCCAGCAGTGAGATGTTTCAAGAGACCCAGTACTTC
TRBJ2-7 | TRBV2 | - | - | CASRSETRSCEPYF | TGTGCCAGCAGGAGCGAGACTAGGTCCTGCGAGCCGTACTTC
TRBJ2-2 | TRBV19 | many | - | CASSSGLRNTGELFF | TGTGCCAGTAGTTCAGGCCTTCGGAACACCGGGGAGCTGTTTTTT
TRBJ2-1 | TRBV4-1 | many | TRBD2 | CASSQEGKRDYNEQFF | TGCGCCAGCAGCCAAGAGGGCAAGCGGGACTACAATGAGCAGTTCTTC
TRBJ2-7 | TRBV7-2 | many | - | CASSSPVGEQYF | TGTGCCAGCAGCTCCCCGGTGGGCGAGCAGTACTTC
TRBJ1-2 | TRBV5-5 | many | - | CASSLSGTNSNYGYTF | TGTGCCAGCAGCTTGAGCGGGACAAACTCTAACTATGGCTACACCTTC
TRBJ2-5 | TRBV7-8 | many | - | CASSLAENRETQYF | TGTGCCAGCAGCTTAGCGGAGAATAGGGAGACCCAGTACTTC
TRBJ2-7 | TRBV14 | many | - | CASSASGLGGAYEQYF | TGTGCCAGCAGCGCCTCGGGGCTAGGGGGAGCCTACGAGCAGTACTTC
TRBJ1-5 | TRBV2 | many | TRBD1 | CASSGGQGTQPQHF | TGTGCCAGCAGTGGGGGACAGGGGACTCAGCCCCAGCATTTT
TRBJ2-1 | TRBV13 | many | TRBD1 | CASSFGQVVGEQFF | TGTGCCAGCAGCTTCGGACAGGTAGTTGGTGAGCAGTTCTTC
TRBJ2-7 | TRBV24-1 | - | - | CATSDSGSYKQYF | TGTGCCACCAGTGACTCCGGATCCTACAAGCAGTACTTC
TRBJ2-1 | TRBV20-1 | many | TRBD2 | CSARAGVSYNEQFF | TGCAGTGCTAGGGCGGGAGTCTCCTACAATGAGCAGTTCTTC
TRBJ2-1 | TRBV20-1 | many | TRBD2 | CSARDWSGRNNEQFF | TGCAGTGCTAGAGATTGGAGCGGGAGAAACAATGAGCAGTTCTTC
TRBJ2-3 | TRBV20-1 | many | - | CSATGRVTDTQYF | TGCAGTGCTACGGGTAGGGTCACAGATACGCAGTATTTT
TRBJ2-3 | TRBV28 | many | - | CASSPRDTYTQYF | TGTGCCAGCAGCCCCCGGGACACCTACACGCAGTATTTT
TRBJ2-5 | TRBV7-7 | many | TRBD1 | CASSHLRQGEETQYF | TGTGCTAGCAGCCATCTTCGACAGGGAGAAGAGACCCAGTACTTC